This T cell receptor beta chain derives from a study of shared clonotypes between healthy human individuals (dated by TCRdb to the early 2020s). Context from the whole study: A couple of women and a few men aged 18 to 49 years were included in the cohort. For each donor, CD4 naive and CD4 memory were each run on three plates, CD8 naive on two plates, and CD8 memory on one plate. Blood TCR repertoires of about 5 healthy adults were deeply sequenced to estimate repertoire size and the extent of clonotype sharing between individuals. Different laboratories and diverse techniques were used to prepare libraries and sequence TCR repertoires, to increase sequencing depth and limit assay-specific biases. Each donor's leukapheresis produced roughly between roughly 0.85 and 9.5 billion PBMCs. The paper as a whole reports these results and caveats: Sampling was restricted to blood, and TCR repertoires in tissue are likely to differ from TCR repertoires in blood. Sharing across a handful of donors was observed for 5% to 6.5% of naive CD4, under 4% of naive CD8, 2.3% of memory CD4, and around 0.4% of memory CD8 clonotypes. Naive subsets generally had larger estimated clonotype richness than memory subsets did. Rarefaction of sorted-subset datasets indicated incomplete sequencing despite the large sequencing depth. Because the study included a small number of donors, the genetic and exposure-history diversity represented was limited. Based on pairwise subsampling, the degree of clonotype sharing among donors was expected to be affected by sequencing depth. Compared with non-shared clonotypes, the clonotypes found in all four sorted-subset donors had higher generation probabilities.

Using the deep immunoSEQ assay, multiplex PCR amplified TCR CDR3 regions from genomic DNA. Genomic DNA extracted from each cell subset was distributed evenly over all wells of several immunoSEQ 96-well plates, and each plate served as one replicate. For sorted subsets, each replicate PCR was loaded with around 220 ng genomic DNA, equivalent to 30,000 or so T cell genomes. Purified libraries were quantified with a Qubit 3.0 fluorometer, sized on a Bioanalyzer 2100, and re-quantified with the KAPA Library Quantification kit. A separate single-read 150-cycle Illumina NextSeq 550 flow cell was used to sequence each immunoSEQ 96-well plate. The authors' pipeline ran thus. Because the immunoSEQ output included only junctional sequences and no quality scores, the filtering could not be the same as the filtering used for full-length reads. Sequences were annotated with PyIR, a Python wrapper for IgBLAST v1.9, using IMGT germline references to assign V/J genes and CDR3. Any read was removed if the V/J assignment was weak (E-value above 1e-6), the CDR3 was missing, or the read contained stop codons, out-of-frame junctions, or ambiguous translated residues. V3J clonotypes were defined as sequences sharing the same inferred V gene, J gene, and CDR3 amino acid sequence. The percentage overlap between two repertoires was calculated by dividing the number of shared unique clonotypes by the size of the smaller repertoire. Three approaches were used to assess repertoire richness: RTK rarefaction, the Chao1 estimator, and Recon v2.1 estimates of unobserved clonotypes. OLGA was used to compute generation probabilities for all TCRbeta clonotypes that the gDNA method yielded from a few donors. The table comes from immuneACCESS by way of TCRdb, which keeps in-frame sequences with V and J called. Part of the clones is missing from these tables; in studies checked, under half for an unresolved V gene and the rest for unknown reasons. The D gene and trimming were derived from the DNA, and the V and J assignments and clone size from that table. The table for this sample lists millions of clones; more than 85% of them were counted only once. The top ten clonotypes cover 0.39% of the sample.

The germline V gene specifies SGDLS as CDR1 and YYNGEE as CDR2. Taken from cysteine to phenylalanine, the CDR3 has 15 residues. CDR3 DNA only is kept here, 45 bases in frame from base 1. V and J are trimmed by 2 bases and 5 bases, and the gene matches miss 5 bases of the junction. Healthy HIV-negative adults with no recently reported acute infections or vaccinations were included as donors. All donors were Caucasian adults living in Nashville, Tennessee, USA. CD4+ T cells were enriched through magnetic negative selection, after which naive cells were positively selected on CD45RA and the remaining negative fraction served as the memory subset. Blood was collected by leukapheresis, and PBMCs were isolated by Ficoll-Histopaque density gradient centrifugation and then cryopreserved in liquid nitrogen vapor phase. Analytical flow cytometry was used to check the purity and quantity of every magnetically sorted T cell population. Each sorted fraction had its genomic DNA isolated and then quantified by UV absorbance on a Nanodrop 2000c.

This clone occurred once. The antigen it recognizes is unknown. No much larger clonotype is one base removed from it; base qualities were not supplied. The sequenced material came from naive CD4+ T cells from PBMCs. The sample's cell subset or site label, decoded: CD45RA+ positively selected. This sequence was found in a man younger than 30 in good health. Some clones in this sample may be carry-over from other donors' samples. The chain employs TRBV9 and TRBJ1-4; 8 central nucleotides agree with TRBD1. The DNA is as follows: TGTGCCAGCAGCGTTGGACAGGGAGGAAATGAAAAACTGTTTTTT. Translated, it gives CASSVGQGGNEKLFF.